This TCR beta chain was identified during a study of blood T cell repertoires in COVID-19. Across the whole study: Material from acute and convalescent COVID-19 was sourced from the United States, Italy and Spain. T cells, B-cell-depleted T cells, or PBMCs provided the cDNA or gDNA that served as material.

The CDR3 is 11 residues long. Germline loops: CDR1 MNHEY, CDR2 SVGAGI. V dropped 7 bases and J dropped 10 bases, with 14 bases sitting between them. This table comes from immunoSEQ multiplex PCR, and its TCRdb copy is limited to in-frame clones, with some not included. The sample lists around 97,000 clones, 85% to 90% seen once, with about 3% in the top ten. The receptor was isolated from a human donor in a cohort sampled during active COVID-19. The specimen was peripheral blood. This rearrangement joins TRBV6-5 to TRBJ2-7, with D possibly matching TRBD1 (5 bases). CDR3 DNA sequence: TGTGCCAGCACCCAAGACAGTAAACAGTACTTC. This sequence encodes CASTQDSKQYF.